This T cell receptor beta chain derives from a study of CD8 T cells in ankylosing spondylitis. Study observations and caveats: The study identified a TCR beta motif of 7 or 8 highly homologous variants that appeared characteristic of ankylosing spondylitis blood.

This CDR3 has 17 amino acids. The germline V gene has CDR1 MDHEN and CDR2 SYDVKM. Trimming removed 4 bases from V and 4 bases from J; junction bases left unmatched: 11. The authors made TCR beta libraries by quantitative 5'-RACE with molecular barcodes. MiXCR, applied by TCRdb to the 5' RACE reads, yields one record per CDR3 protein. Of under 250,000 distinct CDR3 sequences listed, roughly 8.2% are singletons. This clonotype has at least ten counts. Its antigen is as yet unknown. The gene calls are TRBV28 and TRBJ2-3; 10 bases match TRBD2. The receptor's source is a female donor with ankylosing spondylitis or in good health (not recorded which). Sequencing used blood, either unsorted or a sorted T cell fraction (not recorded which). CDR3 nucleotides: TGTGCCAGCAGTTCACCAGCGGGAGGGAAAAGGGCAGATACGCAGTATTTT. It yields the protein CASSSPAGGKRADTQYF.